This TCR beta chain was sequenced during a study of blood T cell repertoires in COVID-19. Profiled with immunoSEQ multiplex PCR; TCRdb holds only in-frame clones, not every one. The sample lists about 140,000 clones, 65% to 85% occurring once. Looked up from germline, CDR1 is SGHTA and CDR2 is FQGNSA. The CDR3 covers 16 residues. The germline V and J ends were trimmed by 6 bases and 9 bases, with 24 bases remaining between them. The table lists this clone with a count of one. The clonotype was recovered from a human donor in a cohort sampled during active COVID-19. The chain joins TRBV7-2 to TRBJ2-4; D possibly corresponds to TRBD1 (6 bases). Sample: peripheral blood. CDR3 DNA sequence: TGTGCCAGCAGACTAACTGCGGACAGTGGTAAACCCATTCAGTACTTC. Amino acids: CASRLTADSGKPIQYF.